Presented here are 3 T cell receptor beta chains from one specimen sequenced in a study of CD8+ T cells in alopecia areata. Described treatment: oral pan-JAK inhibitor, 5-10 mg twice daily. RNA was extracted and reverse transcribed into cDNA as the sequencing template. The assay was immunoSEQ multiplex PCR, and TCRdb's table has in-frame clones only and misses some. The data hold around 190,000 clones, with roughly three fifths observed a single time. The specimen comprised CD4+ T cells sorted from blood, sampled around week 50, from a patient treated with tofacitinib. The source is a human donor with alopecia areata.

The CDR3 reads CATLRDRGNTGELFF. The CDR3 DNA reads TGTGCCACGCTCCGGGACAGGGGGAACACCGGGGAGCTGTTTTTT. The rearrangement uses TRBV10-3 and TRBJ2-2, with 10 bases identical to TRBD1. The V segment lost 10 bases and the J segment 1 base; nucleotides outside the gene matches: 6. CDR1 and CDR2 from the germline V gene are ENHRY and SYGVKD. The CDR3 spans 15 residues.

This chain connects TRBV2 to TRBJ2-3, with TRBD2 as a possible D gene (6 bases). Germline V gene lookup returns CDR1 SNHLY and CDR2 FYNNEI. CDR3 length equals 16 residues. Trimming removed 4 bases at V and 4 bases at J, with 18 bases between. In DNA form, the CDR3 reads TGTGCCAGCAGTGTGGCTGGGGGGTCCCGGGCAGATACGCAGTATTTT. Translating gives CASSVAGGSRADTQYF.

The gene calls are TRBV5-1 and TRBJ1-6; no clear D. Per the germline V gene, CDR1 is SGHRS and CDR2 is YFSETQ. This CDR3 has 13 amino acids. Between the trimmed V and J ends, which lost 4 bases and 7 bases, there was a span of 9 bases. The CDR3, as DNA: TGCGCCAGCAGCCTCGACGCAAATTCACCCCTCCACTTT. As protein: CASSLDANSPLHF.